Shown below are 7 T cell receptor beta chains from a single sample sequenced in a study of tumor-infiltrating lymphocytes in glioblastoma multiforme. TCR beta libraries were built from RNA through three nested multiplex PCR rounds using modified ARM-PCR. TCRdb ran MiXCR on the multiplex PCR reads and lists one entry per CDR3 protein. The data hold about 10,000 distinct CDR3 sequences, with about 80% observed a single time. Sequencing used brain tumor tissue. These receptors all come from a male donor with glioblastoma.

This CDR3 is CASSITGSSNTEAFF. Written as DNA, the CDR3 is TGTGCCAGCAGCATAACGGGCAGTAGTAACACTGAAGCTTTCTTT. The J gene is TRBJ1-1, the V gene TRBV11-2; the D is unclear. Germline CDR1 SGHAT, CDR2 FQNNGV. The CDR3 consists of 15 residues. V lost 5 bases and J 2 bases, leaving 15 bases between the germline ends.

The V gene is TRBV6-2 or TRBV6-3, the J gene TRBJ2-2; maybe TRBD1 (6 bases). CDR1 MNHEY and CDR2 SVGEGT come from the germline V gene. V lost 4 bases and J 5 bases, leaving 14 bases between the germline ends. The CDR3 has 15 residues. The CDR3 sequence is CASSWNFGQTGELFF. For the CDR3, the DNA is TGTGCCAGCAGTTGGAACTTCGGACAGACCGGGGAGCTGTTTTTT.

A few counts support this clonotype. This may arise from a read error, as a much more abundant clone is one base away. The chain joins TRBV29-1 to TRBJ2-7; TRBD2 agrees at 11 bases. V trimming: 7 bases; J trimming: 3 bases; junction bases outside the gene matches: 8. The V gene's germline CDR1 is SQVTM and CDR2 ANQGSEA. The CDR3 contains 14 residues. The CDR3 nucleotides read TGCAGCGCCGCAGGGCTAGCGGGGGGCTACGAGCAGTACTTC. Translation gives CSAAGLAGGYEQYF.

The V call is TRBV11-2, the J call TRBJ1-1, with unresolved D. Germline V CDR1 and CDR2: SGHAT, FQNNGV. The CDR3 length is 14 residues. Trimming removed 3 bases at V and 5 bases at J, with 13 bases between. The CDR3 protein is CASSFMGGGTEAFF. The CDR3 nucleotides are TGTGCCAGCAGCTTTATGGGAGGCGGTACTGAAGCTTTCTTT.

Regarding this clonotype: The junction differs from germline at one of its ends, possibly a read error. This sequence joins TRBV12-5 and TRBJ2-7; 9 bases align to TRBD1. CDR3 length: 14 amino acids. CDR1 LGHNT and CDR2 FRNRAP come from the germline V gene. CDR3 DNA: TGTGTTAGTGCCTCGGACAGGGGTGGGCACGAGCAGTACTTC. This sequence encodes CVSASDRGGHEQYF.

V is TRBV10-1 and J is TRBJ2-3; 8 bases are a match to TRBD1. Trimming at V came to 5 bases and at J to 1 base, leaving 5 bases not matched to a gene. Germline lookup yields CDR1 WNHNN and CDR2 SYGVQD (reference sequence). CDR3 length: 15 residues. This CDR3 is CASSKTGVGTDTQYF. The CDR3, as DNA: TGCGCCAGCAGTAAGACAGGGGTCGGCACAGATACGCAGTATTTT.

A word on this clonotype: An end of the junction does not agree with germline; a read error may underlie this. The chain is built from TRBV5-5 and TRBJ1-4; D ambiguous. The V gene's germline CDR1 is SGHKS and CDR2 YYEKEE (reference sequence). The CDR3 has 14 amino acids. The CDR3 coding sequence is TGTGCCAACAGCTTGGCCGACCTGGCAGTCGGGCTGTTTTTT. Translating it yields CANSLADLAVGLFF.